This TCR beta chain was captured in a study of beta chain features in type 1 diabetes. Study context: Healthy donors and patients had similar age, gender and cell yields.

V was shortened by 4 bases and J by 2 bases, with 17 bases between the two germline ends. Germline-derived CDR1 and CDR2 are MDHEN and SYDVKM. The CDR3 is 16 residues long. Details on this clone: Its cognate antigen is unknown.

General study findings and limits: At VDJ recombination sites, type 1 diabetes patients had fewer insertions and more deleted nucleotides. All four CD4+ subsets from Type 1 diabetes patients carried moderately but significantly shorter TCRB CDR3s.

Expressed TCRB transcripts were sequenced, since all the RNA that had been isolated was reverse transcribed. Profiling relied on immunoSEQ multiplex PCR, and the TCRdb table lists in-frame clones only, not all of them. The table shows some 63,000 clones, with around 49% occurring only once. Via CD45RO/CCR7/CD25/CD127/CD95/CD27, cells of the CD4+ naive, central memory, regulatory and stem cell-like memory subsets were sorted. The chain carries TRBV28 and TRBJ2-5; tentatively, D is TRBD1 (6 bases). The sequence was collected from a man between 25 and 39 years old with type 1 diabetes. Sequenced sample: central memory CD4+ T cells from blood. The CDR3 DNA follows: TGTGCCAGCAGTTCCTCGACAGGTGTAGGGCAAGAGACCCAGTACTTC. It encodes CASSSSTGVGQETQYF.